This T cell receptor beta chain is drawn from a study of immune characterization of retroperitoneal liposarcoma. Via MiXCR, TCRdb re-called the PCR reads, giving one row per CDR3 protein. The sample carries 8,500 to 14,000 distinct CDR3 sequences, 45% to 50% recorded once. CDR3 length equals 16 residues. V trimming: 0 bases; J trimming: 9 bases; junction bases outside the gene matches: 11. Germline V gene lookup returns CDR1 LGHNA and CDR2 YNFKEQ. This TCR derives from a female donor with retroperitoneal liposarcoma. The chain combines TRBV4-2 with TRBJ2-1; 7 bases line up with TRBD1. Sequencing used tumor tissue. Written as DNA, the CDR3 is TGTGCCAGCAGCCAAGATGGGCAGGGGGACCCAACTGAGCAGTTCTTC. Its protein is CASSQDGQGDPTEQFF.